This T cell receptor beta chain was identified during a study of blood T cell repertoires in COVID-19. Some clones are missing from TCRdb's copy, which holds only in-frame ones; the method was immunoSEQ multiplex PCR. There are some 76,000 clones in the sample; approximately 80% occur only once, and roughly 13% lies in the top ten. CDR1 SEHNR and CDR2 FQNEAQ come from the germline V gene (reference sequence). The CDR3 totals 15 residues. V lost 0 bases and J 1 base, leaving 10 bases between the germline ends. This clone was recorded at least ten times. V is TRBV7-9 and J is TRBJ2-7; D remains unclear. The sequenced material came from peripheral blood. This sequence was found in a man aged 45-65 years with COVID-19, enrolled during active disease. CDR3 sequence reads: CASSLASAESYEQYF. CDR3 sequence (DNA): TGTGCCAGCAGCTTAGCGTCGGCGGAATCCTACGAGCAGTACTTC.